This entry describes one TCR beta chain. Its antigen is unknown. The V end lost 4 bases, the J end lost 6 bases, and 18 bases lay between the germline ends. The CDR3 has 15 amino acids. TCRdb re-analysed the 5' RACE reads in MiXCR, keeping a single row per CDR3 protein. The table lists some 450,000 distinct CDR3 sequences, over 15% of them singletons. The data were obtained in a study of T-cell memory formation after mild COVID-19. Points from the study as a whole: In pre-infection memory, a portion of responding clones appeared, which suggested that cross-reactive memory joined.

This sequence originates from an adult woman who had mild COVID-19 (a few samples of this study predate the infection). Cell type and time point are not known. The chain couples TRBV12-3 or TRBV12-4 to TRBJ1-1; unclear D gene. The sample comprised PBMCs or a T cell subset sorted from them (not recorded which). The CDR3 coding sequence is TGTGCCAGCAGTTATTTAGGCCCGAGTTTCCCTGAAGCTTTCTTT. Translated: CASSYLGPSFPEAFF.